This T cell receptor beta chain was retrieved from a study of chemoradiotherapy in HPV16-positive cancers. Study-level results: During treatment, candidate HPV-specific clones and E7-related motifs expanded in tumor. For HPV16-positive patients, expanding HPV-responsive T cells associated with longer recurrence-free survival.

The method was immunoSEQ multiplex PCR; TCRdb's version includes in-frame clones alone and lacks a portion of them. The table lists approximately 17,000 clones, 65% to 80% of them singletons. Over chemoradiotherapy, repertoires were sampled more than once. As for this clone: Its antigen is currently unknown.

Sequences were derived from tumor tissue, sampled from a patient who underwent chemoradiotherapy. The origin of this receptor is a human donor with HPV-associated anogenital cancer.

The CDR3 bases are TGTGCCAGCCGACTGAAGGGACTAGAGGGAAACATTCAGTACTTC. Its translation: CASRLKGLEGNIQYF. The chain employs TRBV6-1 and TRBJ2-4; 8 nucleotides line up with TRBD2. The V segment lost 8 bases and the J segment 6 bases; nucleotides outside the gene matches: 12. CDR1 is MNHNS and CDR2 is SASEGT in the germline V gene. The CDR3 contains 15 residues.